This record looks at one TCR beta chain sequence and its context. It has no known antigen specificity. No much larger clonotype is one base removed from it; base qualities were not supplied. Preparation of the library involved the immunoSEQ multiplex PCR assay. A mixture of 60 forward primers for TCR Vbeta segments and 13 reverse primers for TCR Jbeta segments was used in the multiplex PCR. A multiplex PCR assay on genomic DNA amplified the CDR3 region of rearranged TCR beta genes. The amplified TCR beta libraries were sequenced on the Illumina HiSeq System as 87-base-pair reads. Under the source paper's analysis protocol: In a later analysis, some 80 million unique TCR beta chains were counted across the approximately 640 repertoires, and around 10 million of these chains were shared by at least two donors. Raw reads were error-corrected and collapsed into unique sequences by a nearest-neighbor algorithm in which closely related sequences were merged to remove PCR and sequencing errors. Alignment of CDR3 sequences to IMGT reference sequences was used to assign V, D and J gene segments. For a sequence to be retained, a match of at least six nucleotides was required to both a V gene segment and a J gene segment. A rearrangement counted as productive if the CDR3 had no stop codons and remained in frame with V and J, and every other rearrangement counted as non-productive. CDR3 was defined by IMGT convention, running from the second conserved V-encoded cysteine to the conserved J-encoded phenylalanine. In an earlier analysis of roughly 580 of the donors, sequences lacking an unambiguous match to a single V gene segment were excluded. In an earlier analysis of around 590 of the donors, a V segment was called functional when productive rearrangements were above 56.7%, and segregating when the standard deviation between donors exceeded 5%. A statistical classification framework was built to diagnose cytomegalovirus status from the catalog of TCR beta chain sequences. In a later analysis, TCR nucleotide sequences were compared against IMGT/GENE-DB human TR gene sequences so that V and J genes could be assigned. Using the TCRdist pipeline, a later analysis assigned CDR3 sequences along with most-parsimonious VDJ recombination scenarios. In a later analysis, each TCR beta chain was defined by its CDR3 amino acid sequence together with its V-gene family, and reads without a unique V-gene family were excluded. As a way to deal with suspected cross-contamination and a sequencing artifact, a later analysis dropped 640 or so nucleotide sequences that were highly shared and had low generation probability. In a later analysis, a clonal expansion index for each public chain was calculated from normalized within-repertoire ranks of inferred template counts. A later analysis computed generation probabilities with a VDJ recombination model fitted to out-of-frame rearrangements, and checked the results against IGoR. Hypergeometric tests were used in a later analysis to score TCR-TCR, TCR-HLA and TCR-CMV co-occurrence, with a repertoire-size bias correction applied to the TCR pairs. To estimate false discovery rates, a later analysis permuted the HLA or CMV assignments 20 times. In a later analysis, co-occurring TCRs were grouped using DBSCAN, and TCRdist sequence similarity was added for clustering within HLA-allele-positive subsets. Repertoires with fewer than 30,000 or more than 120,000 public chains, plus five repertoires with anomalous nucleotide sharing, were excluded from co-occurrence clustering. The immuneACCESS repertoire file appears here via TCRdb, limited to in-frame rearrangements. These files lack a portion of the clones; in checked studies, under half of the deficit traces to unresolved V genes, and the cause of the others is not known. The DNA gave D and trimming, while V, J and clone size come from that table. The sample table records 100,000 to 150,000 clones; roughly four fifths of these occur just once. The ten largest clonotypes hold roughly 2% of the sample.

CDR1 SGHKS and CDR2 YYEKEE were looked up in the germline V gene (reference sequence). At the junction V is shortened by 0 bases and J by 7 bases; bases outside the gene matches: 6. The CDR3 goes from the cysteine to the phenylalanine over 14 residues. Just the 42-base CDR3 DNA is kept, in frame starting at base 1. These data originate in a study of cytomegalovirus exposure and HLA in healthy donors (dated by TCRdb to 2016 to 2017). Looking at the study overall: An earlier analysis of some 600 of the donors reported under 300 Gb of sequence data and 95 million to 140 million unique TCR beta sequences obtained from about 200 million T cells. Approximately 300 gigabases of sequencing data and around 80 million unique TCR sequences made up an early release that covered over 550 HLA-typed donors. Of the 300 to 450 genotyped donors, 80% to 90% were placed in the genetic ancestry cluster associated with self-reported Caucasian donors. The study aimed to test whether cataloging public T cell receptors could reveal signatures of past pathogen exposure. The study used immunosequencing to profile the T cell repertoires of around 600 subjects and linked those repertoires to cytomegalovirus serostatus. In addition to the first cohort of several hundred subjects, a separate validation cohort of approximately 120 different subjects was used. To predict cytomegalovirus infection status, the study brought together high-throughput TCR immunosequencing, statistical association of individual TCRs with disease status, and machine learning. To study patterns of TCR occurrence, a later analysis re-analyzed previously published TCR beta repertoires from around 700 donors and added high-resolution HLA genotyping. In the later analysis, no new phenotypic data were used to find candidate immune exposures; instead, reliance was placed on TCR beta sequences and their occurrence across donors. An earlier analysis of some 500 of the donors used high-throughput TCR beta sequencing to judge whether each TCR beta V gene segment behaved as functional or pseudogenic. Donor age, sex, ethnicity and CMV serostatus were compiled alongside the repertoire data. In a later genetic analysis, genome-wide SNP genotypes for about 55% of the roughly 670 donors were used, and that subset was treated as a discovery cohort. Every discovery cohort repertoire had been produced on one sequencing platform. HLA typing covered class I and class II loci at four-digit resolution. The number of donors typed differed by locus, with 629-630 for A, B, C, DRB1 and DQB1, roughly 520 for DQA1, 600 to 610 for DPA1, and roughly 450 for DPB1. Four to six DR-DQ haplotypes were handled as single units for association and clustering, since linkage in the cohort was strong. Among several hundred genotyped donors of the cohort, an average of around 220,000 unique TCR beta nucleotide sequences was sequenced per donor, of which about 18% were non-productive. General study outcomes and caveats: In a later analysis, several top co-occurrence clusters were reported to appear linked to parvovirus B19, influenza, CMV and Epstein-Barr virus. It was suggested by the authors that the approach could potentially be generalized to other disease states and immunological phenotypes. The earlier analysis of 587 of the donors excluded some 15 rarely observed V segments, including chromosome 9 orphons, because counts were too low. A further reported finding was that TCR beta sequences accurately predicted the HLA-A and HLA-B alleles for most subjects in the first cohort. Because HLA typing was missing for some donors at each locus, association tests included only the typed subset. In a later analysis, HLA-associated TCR beta chains showed more clonal expansion and lower generation probabilities than non-associated chains that were equally common. A later analysis associated 16,951 TCR beta sequences with specific HLA alleles at a false discovery rate of 0.05. While some public TCRs were present in many individuals, most TCR sequences turned up only very rarely across donors. CMV serostatus was the only immune exposure information available for the cohort. Most CMV-associated TCR beta chains appeared to be HLA-restricted in a later analysis, and the HLA associations seemed to be driven largely by CMV exposure. In vitro tests confirmed that three of the cytomegalovirus-associated TCR beta chains recognize cytomegalovirus antigens. Some IMGT-functional V segments, including TRBV6-2 and TRBV6-3, could not be told apart with the 87-base-pair reads, so those segments were excluded. The sequencing pipeline was judged likely to have produced a cluster of highly shared sequence variants as a technical artifact. In a later genetic analysis, a missense DCLRE1C variant was associated with V-gene and J-gene trimming of TCR beta chains, and the association was replicated in an independent cohort. The presence/absence analyses assumed that sequencing depth was roughly uniform across donors, and that assumption may not be true. Cytomegalovirus status was reported to be diagnosed by the classifier with high specificity and sensitivity in both the original and validation cohorts. Correlated functional status among segregating V segments might be attributable to linkage disequilibrium, but an unknown experimental factor could not be ruled out. The study gave a list of around 170 TCR beta chains associated with cytomegalovirus. This cohort had only TCR beta chains sequenced, and the lack of alpha or paired-chain data limited which features could be detected. Assigning TCR associations to individual alleles was difficult when HLA alleles, especially DR and DQ, strongly co-occurred. In an earlier analysis of fewer than 750 of the donors, most TCR beta V segments were observed in productive rearrangements about 87% or about 30% of the time, broadly matching IMGT annotations. A later genetic analysis reported fewer N-insertions in productive TCRs among donors in an Asian-associated ancestry cluster than the roughly 700-donor mean. According to a later analysis, TCR association rates differed among HLA loci, with DRB1 alleles showing the most associated TCRs and HLA-C alleles showing the fewest.

The cohort consisted of 666 healthy bone marrow donors. Cohort members were all nominally healthy when sampled, although unrecorded immune exposures were likely present. The donor tested CMV seronegative and was one of the 352 seronegative cohort members. A peripheral blood sample was collected from each donor, and TCR beta sequencing was performed on peripheral blood mononuclear cells. Genomic DNA was extracted from the blood cell samples with the Qiagen DNeasy Blood Extraction Kit. This chain joins TRBV5-5 to TRBJ2-7, with TRBD2 matching 8 junction bases. What was sequenced was PBMCs. The receptor was isolated from a man between 50 and 59 years old in good health and CMV-seronegative. The CDR3 region reads CASSLAGGAREQYF. The DNA sequence reads TGTGCCAGCAGCTTGGCCGGGGGGGCGCGGGAGCAGTACTTC.